Given below is one T cell receptor beta chain in context. This clone was counted a single time. What this receptor recognizes is not known. No quality values exist for individual bases; no much larger clone is one base distant. V trim: 5 bases; J trim: 5 bases; unmatched bases: 11. For CDR1 and CDR2, the germline V gene (reference sequence) lists MNHEY and SMNVEV. There are 15 amino acids in the CDR3, from cysteine to phenylalanine inclusive. Only the CDR3 portion is preserved as DNA: 45 bases, with reading frame beginning at the first base. Library preparation was by the immunoSEQ multiplex PCR assay. The immuneACCESS repertoire file appears here via TCRdb, limited to in-frame rearrangements. These files lack a portion of the clones; in checked studies, under half of the deficit traces to unresolved V genes, and the cause of the others is not known. For this sample there are 45,000 or so clones; approximately 96% appear just once. The top ten clonotypes cover 0.89% of the sample.

This specimen belongs to a study of T cell changes during pregnancy in multiple sclerosis (dated by TCRdb to the late 2010s). About the full investigation: In women with multiple sclerosis, the researchers looked at how the T cell repertoire shifted as pregnancy progressed.

The specimen was peripheral blood, collected in the second trimester of pregnancy. The sequence derives from a female donor with multiple sclerosis, enrolled in a pregnancy study. This chain joins TRBV27 to TRBJ2-7; TRBD1 matches 8 bases in the middle. The CDR3 sequence is CASSTADRVFDEQYF. In nucleotide form, the sequence is TGTGCCAGCAGTACCGCGGACAGGGTCTTCGACGAGCAGTACTTC.